The 28 T cell receptor beta chains in this list originate from one sample, sequenced in a study of blood T cell repertoires in COVID-19. Assay used: immunoSEQ multiplex PCR; TCRdb lists only in-frame clones, some missing. The sample contains about 190,000 clones, less than 80% of which appear only once. The sequenced sample consisted of peripheral blood. The receptors were sampled from a man aged 45-60 years who had recovered from COVID-19.

V and J are TRBV29-1 and TRBJ2-7; 13 bases are shared with TRBD2. The germline CDR1 and CDR2 sequences are SQVTM and ANQGSEA. Trimming cost V 8 bases and J 6 bases; bases outside gene matches: 13. The CDR3 contains 15 residues. Here the CDR3 DNA reads TGCAGCTCGATAGAACGGACTAGCGGGAGCTCCGAGCAGTACTTC. This gives the protein CSSIERTSGSSEQYF.

The V and J genes are TRBV28 and TRBJ2-1; 11 bases agree with TRBD2. The CDR3 totals 19 residues. Germline CDR1 MDHEN, CDR2 SYDVKM. Trimming cost V 4 bases and J 0 bases; bases outside gene matches: 11. CDR3 amino acids: CASSSPTSGAPSSYNEQFF. DNA for the CDR3: TGTGCCAGCAGTTCCCCGACTAGCGGGGCCCCTAGCTCCTACAATGAGCAGTTCTTC.

The V and J genes are TRBV27 and TRBJ2-7; 8 bases align to TRBD1. The junction had 6 bases not matched to a gene; V was cut back by 2 bases and J by 6 bases. Germline V gene data show CDR1 as MNHEY and CDR2 as SMNVEV (reference sequence). The CDR3 has 14 amino acids. In DNA form, the CDR3 reads TGTGCCAGCAGTTTAATACGGACAGGGCCCGAGCAGTACTTC. Encoded protein: CASSLIRTGPEQYF.

CDR3 coding DNA: TGTGCCAGCAGCGCGCCGGGACTAGCGGCATCCTATGAGCAGTTCTTC. This gives the protein CASSAPGLAASYEQFF. The V gene is TRBV3-1 (or the pseudogene TRBV3-2), the J gene TRBJ2-1; TRBD2 aligns across 11 bases. Trimming took 5 bases from V and 8 from J; bases not matched to a gene: 11. This CDR3 has 16 amino acids. Germline-derived CDR1 and CDR2 are LGHDT and YNNKEL (reference sequence).

The chain couples TRBV11-2 to TRBJ1-6, with 9 bases matching TRBD1. V was clipped by 10 bases and J by 11 bases; unmatched bases: 12. This CDR3 has 14 amino acids. Germline V lookup: CDR1 SGHAT, CDR2 FQNNGV. CDR3 amino acids: CATRTGARHTPLHF. The CDR3 DNA reads TGTGCCACCCGGACAGGGGCACGTCATACACCCCTCCACTTT.

The chain couples TRBV27 to TRBJ2-7; D is unclear. Germline loops: CDR1 MNHEY, CDR2 SMNVEV (reference sequence). CDR3 size: 12 residues. V gave up 4 bases and J gave up 5 bases, with 9 bases separating them. The CDR3 spells CASSYSGDEQYF. DNA for the CDR3: TGTGCCAGCAGTTATTCGGGTGACGAGCAGTACTTC.

There are a few counts of this clone. This sample also contains other DNA sequences that code for the same CDR3. The J gene is TRBJ1-6, the V gene TRBV28; no definite D call. In germline, CDR1 is MDHEN, CDR2 SYDVKM. The CDR3 totals 13 residues. V was clipped by 6 bases and J by 5 bases, with 8 bases between them. CDR3 in DNA: TGTGCCAGCAGCCGTGTAGATAATTCACCCCTCCACTTT. Translation: CASSRVDNSPLHF.

The gene calls are TRBV6-6 and TRBJ2-7; 11 bases are shared with TRBD2. Germline CDR1 and CDR2: MNHNY and SVGAGI (reference sequence). This CDR3 is 13 amino acids long. Trimming cost V 9 bases and J 3 bases; bases outside gene matches: 4. The CDR3 here is CASRTSGSYEQYF. CDR3 DNA sequence: TGTGCCAGTCGAACTAGCGGGAGCTACGAGCAGTACTTC.

The chain joins TRBV2 to TRBJ2-7; 8 bases agree with TRBD2. CDR3 size: 14 residues. CDR1 is SNHLY and CDR2 is FYNNEI in the germline V gene. Trimming cost V 3 bases and J 5 bases; bases outside gene matches: 6. Written as DNA, the CDR3 is TGTGCCAGCAGTGAGGTAGCGGGACGTGACGAGCAGTACTTC. Its translation: CASSEVAGRDEQYF.

The chain is built from TRBV7-9 and TRBJ1-6; D is ambiguous. CDR1 is SEHNR and CDR2 is FQNEAQ in the germline V gene (reference sequence). The CDR3 loop spans 15 amino acids. Trimming pared 1 base from V and 9 bases from J, leaving 13 bases between. In DNA form, the CDR3 reads TGTGCCAGCAGCTTAGGTTCGATCGTCGGTTCACCCCTCCACTTT. Translating gives CASSLGSIVGSPLHF.

The gene calls are TRBV28 and TRBJ1-1; maybe TRBD1 (6 bases). V lost 2 bases, J lost 3 bases, and 13 bases lay in between. This CDR3 has 15 residues. Per the germline V gene, CDR1 is MDHEN and CDR2 is SYDVKM. Here the CDR3 reads CASSLAGAVDTEAFF. The CDR3 DNA sequence: TGTGCCAGCAGTTTAGCGGGGGCGGTCGACACTGAAGCTTTCTTT.

The rearrangement uses TRBV9 and TRBJ2-1; TRBD2 matches 11 bases. J gave up 7 bases and V 4 bases, and 10 bases lay outside the gene matches. Germline V lookup: CDR1 SGDLS, CDR2 YYNGEE. CDR3 length equals 16 residues. CDR3 amino acids: CASSPRLAGLGNEQFF. For the CDR3, the DNA is TGTGCCAGCAGCCCGCGACTAGCGGGATTGGGGAATGAGCAGTTCTTC.

This clone was seen more than once but under ten times. The chain employs TRBV6-2 or TRBV6-3 and TRBJ1-2, with D possibly matching TRBD1 (5 bases). Trimming took 5 bases from V and 5 from J, leaving 15 bases between them. Germline V lookup: CDR1 MNHEY, CDR2 SVGEGT. This CDR3 region has 14 residues. The DNA of the CDR3 is TGTGCCAGCAGTGAGCCTCAGGGTCGGTATGGCTACACCTTC. The encoded protein is CASSEPQGRYGYTF.

The chain is built from TRBV18 and TRBJ2-2, with 9 bases identical to TRBD2. J was trimmed by 5 bases and V by 3 bases; bases with no gene match: 7. The CDR3 covers 16 residues. Germline CDR1 is KGHSH and CDR2 is LQKENI. This CDR3 reads CASSPDLAGVTGELFF. CDR3 sequence (DNA): TGTGCCAGCTCACCCGACTTAGCGGGAGTTACCGGGGAGCTGTTTTTT.

V usage is TRBV29-1 and J usage is TRBJ2-3; D not resolved. Trimming cost V 6 bases and J 2 bases, with 12 bases left between them. This CDR3 region has 13 residues. The germline V gene has CDR1 SQVTM and CDR2 ANQGSEA. CDR3 coding DNA: TGCAGCGTGTTGCAGGTACTCACAGATACGCAGTATTTT. This translates into CSVLQVLTDTQYF.

The rearrangement links TRBV30 to TRBJ2-5; D is perhaps TRBD2 (6 bases). Trimming stripped 1 base from V and 0 bases from J, with 9 bases between. The CDR3 length is 14 residues. From germline, CDR1 is GTSNPN and CDR2 SVGIG (reference sequence). Here the CDR3 reads CAWSGGDYQETQYF. As DNA, the CDR3 is TGTGCCTGGAGTGGGGGGGACTACCAAGAGACCCAGTACTTC.

This clone appeared a few times. The chain joins TRBV2 to TRBJ2-1; 9 nucleotides match TRBD2. CDR3 length: 14 residues. V was clipped by 8 bases and J by 4 bases; unmatched bases: 6. Germline CDR1 and CDR2: SNHLY and FYNNEI. The CDR3 sequence is CASLSGSLYNEQFF. DNA for the CDR3: TGTGCCAGCCTTAGCGGGAGTTTGTACAATGAGCAGTTCTTC.

This rearrangement joins TRBV15 to TRBJ2-3, with 11 nucleotides matching TRBD2. The CDR3 extends over 16 amino acids. Germline assignment: CDR1 LNHNV and CDR2 YYDKDF (reference sequence). With V trimmed by 4 bases and J by 4 bases, 7 bases remained unmatched. The CDR3 protein is CATSTVAGGTPDTQYF. Here the CDR3 DNA reads TGTGCCACCAGCACCGTAGCGGGAGGGACCCCAGATACGCAGTATTTT.

The chain carries TRBV24-1 and TRBJ2-3; D is possibly TRBD2 (5 bases). Trimming pared 3 bases from V and 0 bases from J, leaving 12 bases between. CDR1 is KGHDR and CDR2 is SFDVKD in the germline V gene. The CDR3 contains 16 residues. The CDR3 DNA reads TGTGCCACCAGTGATGTCTCAGCGGAGAGCACAGATACGCAGTATTTT. This translates into CATSDVSAESTDTQYF.

The gene calls are TRBV18 and TRBJ1-4; no definite D call. The V end lost 3 bases, the J end lost 8 bases, and 19 bases lay between the germline ends. Looked up from germline, CDR1 is KGHSH and CDR2 is LQKENI. The CDR3 consists of 16 residues. The CDR3 loop reads CASSPENSPLQEKLFF. CDR3 coding DNA: TGTGCCAGCTCACCCGAAAACAGCCCCCTTCAAGAAAAACTGTTTTTT.

V is TRBV10-3 and J is TRBJ1-5, with a weak D call TRBD1 (5 bases). V lost 4 bases, J lost 7 bases, and 11 bases lay in between. CDR1 ENHRY and CDR2 SYGVKD come from the germline V gene. The CDR3 sequence is 13 residues long. CDR3 sequence: CAISVGGKQPQHF. In nucleotides, the CDR3 is TGTGCCATCAGTGTCGGGGGGAAACAGCCCCAGCATTTT.

The chain combines TRBV28 with TRBJ2-1; 7 bases match TRBD2. Unmatched junction bases numbered 4, after V lost 3 bases and J lost 5 bases. The CDR3 sequence is 14 residues long. Germline loops: CDR1 MDHEN, CDR2 SYDVKM. CDR3 sequence reads: CASSFQTSHNEQFF. CDR3 coding DNA: TGTGCCAGCAGTTTCCAGACTAGCCACAATGAGCAGTTCTTC. Full variable domain (rest looked up from reference TRBV28 and TRBJ2-1): DVKVTQSSRYLVKRTGEKVFLECVQDMDHENMFWYRQDPGLGLRLIYFSYDVKMKEKGDIPEGYSVSREKKERFSLILESASTNQTSMYLCASSFQTSHNEQFFGPGTRLTVL.

The gene calls are TRBV28 and TRBJ2-7, with D possibly being TRBD1 (6 bases). CDR3 size: 13 residues. The germline V gene encodes CDR1 MDHEN and CDR2 SYDVKM. Trimming pared 6 bases from V and 2 bases from J, leaving 11 bases between. Written as DNA, the CDR3 is TGTGCCAGCAGGCAGGGGTCTGCCTACGAGCAGTACTTC. This codes for CASRQGSAYEQYF.

This clone was counted a single time. The chain has TRBV29-1 and TRBJ2-7; 8 bases line up with TRBD1. The CDR3 spans 14 residues. The V gene end was trimmed by 6 bases and the J gene end by 3 bases; junction bases not matched to a gene: 10. Germline CDR1 and CDR2: SQVTM and ANQGSEA. The CDR3 DNA reads TGCAGCGTCCAACGATCGGGACAGGTCTACGAGCAGTACTTC. It codes for CSVQRSGQVYEQYF.

The chain is built from TRBV3-1 (or the pseudogene TRBV3-2) and TRBJ2-7; possibly TRBD2 for D (5 bases). Trimming stripped 7 bases from V and 9 bases from J, with 28 bases between. Per germline, CDR1 LGHDT and CDR2 YNNKEL (reference sequence). The CDR3 spans 16 residues. The CDR3 sequence: CASNPGIEGSRHGQYF. CDR3 nucleotide sequence: TGTGCCAGCAACCCGGGAATAGAAGGATCCCGGCACGGGCAGTACTTC.

The chain joins TRBV21-1 to TRBJ2-7; the table assigns TRBD2, which was not confirmed against the DNA. TRBV21-1 is noted as a pseudogene. The CDR3 covers 13 residues. The CDR3, as DNA: TGTGCCGGATGTACTAGCGGGAGCCGCGAGCAGTACTTC. This translates into CAGCTSGSREQYF.

V and J are TRBV6-5 and TRBJ2-1, with 7 bases aligning to TRBD2. The CDR3 covers 15 residues. The V gene's germline CDR1 is MNHEY and CDR2 SVGAGI. With 2 bases clipped from V and 4 bases from J, the junction kept 5 bases outside the gene matches. CDR3 DNA: TGTGCCAGCAGTTACCGTAGCGGGTTTTACAATGAGCAGTTCTTC. As protein: CASSYRSGFYNEQFF.

This sequence joins TRBV19 and TRBJ2-5, with D perhaps matching TRBD2 (5 bases). Per the germline V gene, CDR1 is LNHDA and CDR2 is SQIVND (reference sequence). The CDR3 is made up of 14 amino acids. V lost 5 bases, J lost 1 base, and 11 bases lay in between. In DNA, the CDR3 is TGTGCCAGTAGTCCACGGACTGTCCAAGAGACCCAGTACTTC. It encodes CASSPRTVQETQYF.